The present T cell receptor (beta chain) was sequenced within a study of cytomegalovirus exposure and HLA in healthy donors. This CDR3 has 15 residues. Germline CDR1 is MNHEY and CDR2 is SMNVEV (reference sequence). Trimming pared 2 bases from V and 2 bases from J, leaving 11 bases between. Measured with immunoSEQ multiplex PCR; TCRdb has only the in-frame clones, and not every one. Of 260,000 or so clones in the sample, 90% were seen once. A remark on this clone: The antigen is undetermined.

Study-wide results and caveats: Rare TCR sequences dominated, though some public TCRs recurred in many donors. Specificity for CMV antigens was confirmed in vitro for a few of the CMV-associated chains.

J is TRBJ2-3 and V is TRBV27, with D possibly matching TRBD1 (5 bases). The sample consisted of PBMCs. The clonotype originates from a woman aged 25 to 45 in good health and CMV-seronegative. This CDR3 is CASSLSRVFTDTQYF. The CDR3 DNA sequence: TGTGCCAGCAGTTTAAGCAGGGTCTTCACAGATACGCAGTATTTT.